This T cell receptor beta chain was retrieved from a study of T cell responses to AZD1222 COVID-19 vaccine. Sequenced by immunoSEQ multiplex PCR; TCRdb stores in-frame clones only, minus some. The sample lists around 130,000 clones, 90% to 95% seen once, with 2.5% to 3% in the top ten. V was cut by 2 bases and J by 4 bases, with 7 bases left in between. This CDR3 region has 13 residues. Sample: peripheral blood, taken on day 0 of AZD1222 vaccination. The V and J genes are TRBV12-3 or TRBV12-4 and TRBJ2-3; D ambiguous. This receptor was taken from an adult in good health. The CDR3 is CASSLPTPDTQYF. CDR3 nucleotide sequence: TGTGCCAGCAGTTTACCCACCCCAGATACGCAGTATTTT.